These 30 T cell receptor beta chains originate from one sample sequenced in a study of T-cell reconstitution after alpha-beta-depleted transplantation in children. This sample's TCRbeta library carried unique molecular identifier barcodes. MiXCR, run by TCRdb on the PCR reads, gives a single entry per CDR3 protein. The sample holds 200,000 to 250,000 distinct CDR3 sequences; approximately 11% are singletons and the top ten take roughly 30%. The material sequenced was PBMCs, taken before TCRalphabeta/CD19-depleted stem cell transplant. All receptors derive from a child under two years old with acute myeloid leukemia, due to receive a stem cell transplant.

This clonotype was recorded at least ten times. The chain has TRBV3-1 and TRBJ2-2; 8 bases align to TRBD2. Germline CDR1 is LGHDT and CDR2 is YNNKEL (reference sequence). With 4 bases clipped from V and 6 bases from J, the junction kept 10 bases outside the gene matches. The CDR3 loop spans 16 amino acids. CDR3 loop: CASSPISGRRPGELFF. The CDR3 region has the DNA TGTGCCAGCAGCCCCATAAGCGGGAGAAGGCCCGGGGAGCTGTTTTTT.

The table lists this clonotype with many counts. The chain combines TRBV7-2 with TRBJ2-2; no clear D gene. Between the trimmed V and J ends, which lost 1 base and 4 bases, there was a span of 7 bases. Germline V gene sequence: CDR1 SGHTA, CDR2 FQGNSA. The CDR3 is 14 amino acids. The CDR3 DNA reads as TGTGCCAGCAGCTTAGGGGTACGCACCGGGGAGCTGTTTTTT. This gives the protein CASSLGVRTGELFF.

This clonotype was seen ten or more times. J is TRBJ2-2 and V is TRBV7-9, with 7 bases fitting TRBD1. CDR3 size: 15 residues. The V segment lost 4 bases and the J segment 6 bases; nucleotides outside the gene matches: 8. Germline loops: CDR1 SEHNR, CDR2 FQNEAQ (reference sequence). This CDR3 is CASSSGTEWSGELFF. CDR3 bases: TGTGCCAGCAGCTCCGGGACAGAGTGGTCCGGGGAGCTGTTTTTT. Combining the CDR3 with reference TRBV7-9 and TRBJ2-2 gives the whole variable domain DTGVSQNPRHKITKRGQNVTFRCDPISEHNRLYWYRQTLGQGPEFLTYFQNEAQLEKSRLLSDRFSAERPKGSFSTLEIQRTEQGDSAMYLCASSSGTEWSGELFFGEGSRLTVL.

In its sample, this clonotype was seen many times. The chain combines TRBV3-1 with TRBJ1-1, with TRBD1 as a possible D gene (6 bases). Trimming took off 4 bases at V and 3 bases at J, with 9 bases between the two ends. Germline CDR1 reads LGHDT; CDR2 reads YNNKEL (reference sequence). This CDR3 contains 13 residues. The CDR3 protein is CASSRYRDTEAFF. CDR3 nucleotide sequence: TGTGCCAGCAGCCGATACAGGGACACTGAAGCTTTCTTT.

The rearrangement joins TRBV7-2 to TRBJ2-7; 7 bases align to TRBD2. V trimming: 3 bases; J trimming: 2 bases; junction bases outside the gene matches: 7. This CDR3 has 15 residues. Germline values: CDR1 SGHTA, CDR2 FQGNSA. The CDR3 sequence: CASSFGSSGTYEQYF. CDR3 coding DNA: TGTGCCAGCAGCTTTGGGTCTAGCGGTACCTACGAGCAGTACTTC. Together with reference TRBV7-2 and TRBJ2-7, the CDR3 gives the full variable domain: GAGVSQSPSNKVTEKGKDVELRCDPISGHTALYWYRQSLGQGLEFLIYFQGNSAPDKSGLPSDRFSAERTGGSVSTLTIQRTQQEDSAVYLCASSFGSSGTYEQYFGPGTRLTVT.

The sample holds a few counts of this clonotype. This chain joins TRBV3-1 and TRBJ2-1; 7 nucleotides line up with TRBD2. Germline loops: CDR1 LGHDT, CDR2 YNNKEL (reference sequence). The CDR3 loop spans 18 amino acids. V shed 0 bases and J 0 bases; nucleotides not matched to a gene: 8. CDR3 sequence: CASSQDIAGASSYNEQFF. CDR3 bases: TGTGCCAGCAGCCAAGATATAGCGGGCGCGAGCTCCTACAATGAGCAGTTCTTC.

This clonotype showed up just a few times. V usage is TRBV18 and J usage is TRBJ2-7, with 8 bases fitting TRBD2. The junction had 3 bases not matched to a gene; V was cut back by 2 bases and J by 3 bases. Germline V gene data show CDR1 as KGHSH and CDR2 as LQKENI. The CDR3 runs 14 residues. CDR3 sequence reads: CASSPGREDYEQYF. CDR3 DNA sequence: TGTGCCAGCTCACCAGGGCGGGAGGACTACGAGCAGTACTTC.

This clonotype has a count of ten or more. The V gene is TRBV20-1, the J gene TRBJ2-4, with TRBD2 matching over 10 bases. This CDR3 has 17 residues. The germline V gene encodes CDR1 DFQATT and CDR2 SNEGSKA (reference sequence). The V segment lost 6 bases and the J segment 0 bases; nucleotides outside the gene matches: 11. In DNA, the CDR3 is TGCAGTGCCCACAGATCCCTAGCGGGAGTAGCCAAAAACATTCAGTACTTC. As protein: CSAHRSLAGVAKNIQYF.

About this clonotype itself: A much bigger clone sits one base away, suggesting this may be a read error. CDR3 amino acids: CAISERGWRGEQYF. CDR3 DNA sequence: TGTGCCATCAGTGAGCGGGGGTGGAGAGGCGAGCAGTACTTC. This sequence joins TRBV10-3 and TRBJ2-7, with D possibly matching TRBD2 (6 bases). The V and J ends lost 2 bases and 6 bases respectively, with 14 bases between them. The CDR3 sequence is 14 residues long. Germline-derived CDR1 and CDR2 are ENHRY and SYGVKD.

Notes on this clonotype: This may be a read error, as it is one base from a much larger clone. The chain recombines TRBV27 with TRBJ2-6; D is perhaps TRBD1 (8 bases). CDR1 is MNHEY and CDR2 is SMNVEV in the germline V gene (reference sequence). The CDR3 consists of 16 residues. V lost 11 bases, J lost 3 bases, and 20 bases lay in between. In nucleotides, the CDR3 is TGTGCCTCCCACAGGGGGGGTTTCATTGGGGCCAACGTCCTGACTTTC. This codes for CASHRGGFIGANVLTF.

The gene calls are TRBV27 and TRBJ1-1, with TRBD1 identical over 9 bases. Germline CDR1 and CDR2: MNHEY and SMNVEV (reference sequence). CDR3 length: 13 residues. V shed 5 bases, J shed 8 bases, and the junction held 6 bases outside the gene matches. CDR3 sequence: CASSRTGVEEAFF. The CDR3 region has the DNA TGTGCCAGCAGTAGGACAGGGGTGGAGGAAGCTTTCTTT.

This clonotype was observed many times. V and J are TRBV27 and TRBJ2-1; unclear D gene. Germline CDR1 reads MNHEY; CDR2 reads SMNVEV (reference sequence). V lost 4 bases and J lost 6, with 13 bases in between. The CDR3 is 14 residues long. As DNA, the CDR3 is TGTGCCAGCAGTTCCTTGAGCACCCTCAATGAGCAGTTCTTC. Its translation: CASSSLSTLNEQFF.

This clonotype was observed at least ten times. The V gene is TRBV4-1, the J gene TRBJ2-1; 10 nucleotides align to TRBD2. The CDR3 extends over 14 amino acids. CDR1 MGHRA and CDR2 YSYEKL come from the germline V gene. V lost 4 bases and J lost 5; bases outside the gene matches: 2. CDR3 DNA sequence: TGCGCCAGCAGCCGGACTAGCGGAGACAATGAGCAGTTCTTC. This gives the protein CASSRTSGDNEQFF.

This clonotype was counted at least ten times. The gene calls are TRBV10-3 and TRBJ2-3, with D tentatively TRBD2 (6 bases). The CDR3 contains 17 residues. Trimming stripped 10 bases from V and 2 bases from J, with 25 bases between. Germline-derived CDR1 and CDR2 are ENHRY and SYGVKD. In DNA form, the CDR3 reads TGTGCCACCGGAGGGAGTCCCGAGGTTCCACTCACAGATACGCAGTATTTT. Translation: CATGGSPEVPLTDTQYF.

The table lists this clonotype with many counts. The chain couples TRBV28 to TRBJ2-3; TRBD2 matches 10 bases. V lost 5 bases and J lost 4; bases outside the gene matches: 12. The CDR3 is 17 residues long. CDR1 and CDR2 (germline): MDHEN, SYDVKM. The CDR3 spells CASSTPTSGKGSDTQYF. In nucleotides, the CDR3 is TGTGCCAGCAGTACCCCAACTAGCGGGAAGGGGTCAGATACGCAGTATTTT.

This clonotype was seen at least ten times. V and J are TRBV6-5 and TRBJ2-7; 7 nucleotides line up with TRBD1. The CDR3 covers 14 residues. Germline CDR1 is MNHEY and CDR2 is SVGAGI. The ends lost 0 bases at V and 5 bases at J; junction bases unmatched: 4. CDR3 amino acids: CASSYSGQKDEQYF. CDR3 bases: TGTGCCAGCAGTTACTCGGGACAGAAAGACGAGCAGTACTTC.

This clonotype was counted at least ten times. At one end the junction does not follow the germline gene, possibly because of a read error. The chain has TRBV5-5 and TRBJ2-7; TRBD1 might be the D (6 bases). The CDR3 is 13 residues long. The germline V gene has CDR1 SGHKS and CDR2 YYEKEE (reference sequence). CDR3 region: CASSSAMRQDEDF. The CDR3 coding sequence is TGTGCCAGCAGCTCGGCTATGAGACAGGATGAGGACTTC.

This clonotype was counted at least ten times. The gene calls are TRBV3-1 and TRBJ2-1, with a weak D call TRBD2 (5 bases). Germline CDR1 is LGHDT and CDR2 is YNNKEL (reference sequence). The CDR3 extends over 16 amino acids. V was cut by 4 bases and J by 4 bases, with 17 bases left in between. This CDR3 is CASSPPDYPGYNEQFF. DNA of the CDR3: TGTGCCAGCAGCCCCCCTGACTACCCTGGGTACAATGAGCAGTTCTTC.

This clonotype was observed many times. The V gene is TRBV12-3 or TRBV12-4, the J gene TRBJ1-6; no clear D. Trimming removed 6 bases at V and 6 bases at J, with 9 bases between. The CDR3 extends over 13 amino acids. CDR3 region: CASRSDANSPLHF. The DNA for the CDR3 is TGTGCCAGCAGGTCTGACGCTAATTCACCCCTCCACTTT.

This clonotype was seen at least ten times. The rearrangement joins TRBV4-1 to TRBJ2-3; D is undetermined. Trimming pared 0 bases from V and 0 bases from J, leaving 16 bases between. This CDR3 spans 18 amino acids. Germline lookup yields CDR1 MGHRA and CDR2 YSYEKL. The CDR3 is CASSQDSLTMYSTDTQYF. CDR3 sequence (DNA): TGCGCCAGCAGCCAAGATTCTCTTACTATGTATAGCACAGATACGCAGTATTTT.

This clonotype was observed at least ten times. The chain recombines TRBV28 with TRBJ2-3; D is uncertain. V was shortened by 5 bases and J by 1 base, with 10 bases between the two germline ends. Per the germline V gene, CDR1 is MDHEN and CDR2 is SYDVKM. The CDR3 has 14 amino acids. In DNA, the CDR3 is TGTGCCAGCAGTAGGTCGCCCGGCACAGATACGCAGTATTTT. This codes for CASSRSPGTDTQYF.

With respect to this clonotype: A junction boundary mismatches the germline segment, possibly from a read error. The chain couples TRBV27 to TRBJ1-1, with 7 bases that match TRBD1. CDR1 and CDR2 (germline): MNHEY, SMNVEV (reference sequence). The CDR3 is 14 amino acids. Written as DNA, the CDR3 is TGTGCCAGCAAGTTGACAGGGTCGAACACTGCAGCTCTCTTT. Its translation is CASKLTGSNTAALF.

The CDR3 reads CASSYRTGTQFYEQYF. The CDR3 DNA reads TGTGCCAGCAGTTACCGAACCGGGACTCAATTCTACGAGCAGTACTTC. The genes are TRBV6-5 and TRBJ2-7, with D possibly matching TRBD2 (6 bases). The germline CDR1 and CDR2 sequences are MNHEY and SVGAGI. This CDR3 has 16 residues. Between the trimmed V and J ends, which lost 2 bases and 3 bases, there was a span of 17 bases.

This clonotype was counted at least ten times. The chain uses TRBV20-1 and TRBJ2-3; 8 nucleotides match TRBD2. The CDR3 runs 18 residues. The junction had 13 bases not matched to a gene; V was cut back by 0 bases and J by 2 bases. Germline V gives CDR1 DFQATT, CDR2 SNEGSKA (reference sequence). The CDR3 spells CSARDVSASGSITDTQYF. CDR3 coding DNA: TGCAGTGCTAGAGACGTTTCGGCTAGCGGGTCAATCACAGATACGCAGTATTTT.

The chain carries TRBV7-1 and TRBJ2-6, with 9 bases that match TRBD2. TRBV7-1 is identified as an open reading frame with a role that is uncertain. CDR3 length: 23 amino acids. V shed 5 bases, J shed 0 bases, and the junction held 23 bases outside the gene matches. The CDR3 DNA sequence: TGTGCCAGCAGCACCCCCTTCAGCGGGGGGACTCCCTTTCAGAGCTCTGGGGCCAACGTCCTGACTTTC. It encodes CASSTPFSGGTPFQSSGANVLTF.

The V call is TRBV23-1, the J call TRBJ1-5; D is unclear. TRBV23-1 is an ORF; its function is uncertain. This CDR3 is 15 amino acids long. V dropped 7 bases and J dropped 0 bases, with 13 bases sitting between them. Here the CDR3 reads CASTQCSYSNQPQHF. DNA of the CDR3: TGCGCCAGCACCCAGTGCAGTTATAGCAATCAGCCCCAGCATTTT.

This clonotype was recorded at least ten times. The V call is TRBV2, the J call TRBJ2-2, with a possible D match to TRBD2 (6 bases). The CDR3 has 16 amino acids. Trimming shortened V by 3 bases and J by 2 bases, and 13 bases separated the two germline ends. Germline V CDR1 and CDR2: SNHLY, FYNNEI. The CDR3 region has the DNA TGTGCCAGCAGTGACGAAGTAGCGGCCAACACCGGGGAGCTGTTTTTT. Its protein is CASSDEVAANTGELFF.

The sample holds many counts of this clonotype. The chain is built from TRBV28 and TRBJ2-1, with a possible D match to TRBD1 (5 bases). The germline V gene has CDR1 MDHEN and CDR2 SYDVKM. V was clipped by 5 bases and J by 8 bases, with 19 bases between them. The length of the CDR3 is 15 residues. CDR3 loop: CASSPEMQGVHEQFF. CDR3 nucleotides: TGTGCCAGCAGTCCGGAGATGCAGGGTGTCCATGAGCAGTTCTTC.

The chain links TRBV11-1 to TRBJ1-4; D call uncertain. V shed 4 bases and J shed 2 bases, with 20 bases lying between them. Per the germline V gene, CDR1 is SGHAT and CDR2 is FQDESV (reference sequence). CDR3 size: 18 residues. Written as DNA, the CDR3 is TGTGCCAGCAGCTCCCGCGGGTCGAGGGCGAGGACTAATGAAAAACTGTTTTTT. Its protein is CASSSRGSRARTNEKLFF.

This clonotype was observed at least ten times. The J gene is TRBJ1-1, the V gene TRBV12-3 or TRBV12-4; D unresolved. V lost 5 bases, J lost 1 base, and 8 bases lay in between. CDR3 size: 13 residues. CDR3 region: CASSRSWNTEAFF. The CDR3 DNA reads TGTGCCAGCAGTCGGTCGTGGAACACTGAAGCTTTCTTT.